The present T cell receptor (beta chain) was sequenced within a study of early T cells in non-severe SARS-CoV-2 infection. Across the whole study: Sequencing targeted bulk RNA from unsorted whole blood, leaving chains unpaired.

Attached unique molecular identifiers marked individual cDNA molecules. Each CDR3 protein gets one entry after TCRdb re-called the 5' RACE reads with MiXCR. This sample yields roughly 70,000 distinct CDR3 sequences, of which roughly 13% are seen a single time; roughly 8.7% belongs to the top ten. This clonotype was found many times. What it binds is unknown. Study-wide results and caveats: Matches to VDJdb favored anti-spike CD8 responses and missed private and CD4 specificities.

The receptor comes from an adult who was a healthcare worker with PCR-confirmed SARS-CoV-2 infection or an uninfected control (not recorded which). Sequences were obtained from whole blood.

The CDR3 DNA reads TGCAGCGGAGACAGGGGAATGAACACTGAAGCTTTCTTT. This encodes CSGDRGMNTEAFF. The chain employs TRBV29-1 and TRBJ1-1, with 8 bases that match TRBD1. From germline, CDR1 is SQVTM and CDR2 ANQGSEA. The ends lost 7 bases at V and 0 bases at J; junction bases unmatched: 4. This CDR3 region has 13 residues.